This T cell receptor beta chain emerged from a study of cytomegalovirus exposure and HLA in healthy donors. General observations from the study: The study listed approximately 160 cytomegalovirus-associated TCR beta chains. Subsequent analysis revealed that first-cohort TCR clusters tended to co-occur in the 130 or so validation repertoires.

The CDR3 length is 15 residues. Germline lookup yields CDR1 SGDLS and CDR2 YYNGEE. Trimming took 4 bases from V and 9 from J, leaving 20 bases between them. Sequencing was performed with immunoSEQ multiplex PCR; in TCRdb, only in-frame clones are kept and a portion is missing. Of under 150,000 clones listed, around 88% are singletons. Of note for this clone: Its specificity is unknown.

The genes are TRBV9 and TRBJ2-4, with D possibly matching TRBD1 (6 bases). Sequencing was done on a sample of PBMCs. This clonotype was obtained from a young woman in good health and CMV-seropositive. The CDR3, as DNA: TGTGCCAGCAGCCCAGGGGATCCCGGTTTTGGCATTCAGTACTTC. The encoded protein is CASSPGDPGFGIQYF.